Presented here are 14 T cell receptor beta chains from one specimen sequenced in a study of control samples from healthy donors and cancer patients. Here immunoSEQ multiplex PCR was the method, and the copy in TCRdb shows in-frame clones only, minus some. This table holds around 190,000 clones. The sequencing input was blood. The receptors come from a woman in her thirties in good health.

V is TRBV28 and J is TRBJ1-2, with D unresolved. The V and J ends lost 3 bases and 0 bases respectively, with 11 bases between them. CDR1 and CDR2 from the germline V gene are MDHEN and SYDVKM. This CDR3 is built from 15 residues. In nucleotides, the CDR3 is TGTGCCAGCAGTTTTTCCACCGCATCTAACTATGGCTACACCTTC. This encodes CASSFSTASNYGYTF.

The V and J genes are TRBV6-1 and TRBJ2-2; D gene unclear. CDR3 length: 11 amino acids. The germline V gene encodes CDR1 MNHNS and CDR2 SASEGT. V lost 2 bases, J lost 14 bases, and 9 bases lay in between. CDR3 bases: TGTGCCAGCAGTGAAACTAATTACCTGTTTTTT. Translation gives CASSETNYLFF.

For the CDR3, the DNA is TGTGCCAGCAGCTTAGTTCTGGTTGAAGCTTTCTTT. Amino acids: CASSLVLVEAFF. The chain carries TRBV7-8 and TRBJ1-1; D is undetermined. CDR3 length: 12 residues. Germline CDR1 SGHVS, CDR2 FQNEAQ. Between the trimmed V and J ends, which lost 1 base and 7 bases, there was a span of 7 bases. Based on the CDR3 plus reference TRBV7-8 and TRBJ1-1, the full variable domain is GAGVSQSPRYKVAKRGQDVALRCDPISGHVSLFWYQQALGQGPEFLTYFQNEAQLDKSGLPSDRFFAERPEGSVSTLKIQRTQQEDSAVYLCASSLVLVEAFFGQGTRLTVV.

Comment on this clone: Sequence at one end of the junction differs from germline and may be a read error. The chain uses TRBV7-7 and TRBJ2-7; maybe TRBD2 (5 bases). CDR3 size: 14 residues. CDR1 is SSHAT and CDR2 is FNYEAQ in the germline V gene (reference sequence). CDR3 in amino acids: CASSLALIADEQYF. For the CDR3, the DNA is TGTGCTAGCAGCTTAGCGTTGATAGCCGACGAGCAGTACTTC.

The chain recombines TRBV5-5 with TRBJ2-1; D remains ambiguous. Trimming removed 0 bases from V and 4 bases from J, with 5 bases in between. The V gene's germline CDR1 is SGHKS and CDR2 YYEKEE (reference sequence). The CDR3 is 13 amino acids. In DNA form, the CDR3 reads TGTGCCAGCAGCTTGGAAGAATACAATGAGCAGTTCTTC. It encodes CASSLEEYNEQFF.

The chain has TRBV12-5 and TRBJ2-7, with D perhaps TRBD1 (5 bases). The CDR3 has 13 amino acids. Germline V gene sequence: CDR1 LGHNT, CDR2 FRNRAP. Trimming took 3 bases from V and 0 from J, leaving 6 bases between them. CDR3 in amino acids: CASGLDSSYEQYF. In DNA, the CDR3 is TGTGCTAGTGGTTTAGACAGCTCCTACGAGCAGTACTTC.

The gene calls are TRBV6-5 and TRBJ2-7; 7 bases fit TRBD1. The CDR3 has 13 amino acids. Germline V gene data show CDR1 as MNHEY and CDR2 as SVGAGI. The junction had 6 bases not matched to a gene; V was cut back by 8 bases and J by 2 bases. This CDR3 is CASPGTATYEQYF. The CDR3, as DNA: TGTGCCAGCCCCGGGACAGCTACCTACGAGCAGTACTTC.

The chain has TRBV28 and TRBJ1-6; the D is unclear. There are 15 residues in the CDR3. Per germline, CDR1 MDHEN and CDR2 SYDVKM. The V end was cut by 5 bases, the J end by 3 bases, with 11 bases between. The CDR3 nucleotides are TGTGCCAGCAGTCCCTCGGACGGCTATAATTCACCCCTCCACTTT. Protein: CASSPSDGYNSPLHF.

The rearrangement uses TRBV10-2 and TRBJ1-1, with a possible D match to TRBD1 (5 bases). Per the germline V gene, CDR1 is WSHSY and CDR2 is SAAADI. CDR3 length: 13 amino acids. V lost 5 bases and J lost 1, with 8 bases in between. The CDR3 is CASSRDRNTEAFF. The CDR3 DNA follows: TGCGCCAGCAGTCGAGACAGGAACACTGAAGCTTTCTTT.

The gene calls are TRBV28 and TRBJ1-3; D not certain. Germline V gene data show CDR1 as MDHEN and CDR2 as SYDVKM. V was cut by 6 bases and J by 0 bases, with 24 bases left in between. The CDR3 is made up of 19 amino acids. In nucleotides, the CDR3 is TGTGCCAGCAGCGGAATACCACCTTGGGGTGATCGCTCTGGAAACACCATATATTTT. It translates to CASSGIPPWGDRSGNTIYF. The full variable domain, rest sourced from reference TRBV28 and TRBJ1-3, is DVKVTQSSRYLVKRTGEKVFLECVQDMDHENMFWYRQDPGLGLRLIYFSYDVKMKEKGDIPEGYSVSREKKERFSLILESASTNQTSMYLCASSGIPPWGDRSGNTIYFGEGSWLTVV.

The rearrangement joins TRBV7-2 to TRBJ1-6; no clear D. From germline, CDR1 is SGHTA and CDR2 FQGNSA. Trimming took off 2 bases at V and 9 bases at J, with 14 bases between the two ends. The CDR3 length is 15 residues. The CDR3 here is CASSLNRMGFSPLHF. The CDR3 bases are TGTGCCAGCAGCTTAAATAGGATGGGGTTTTCACCCCTCCACTTT.

V gene TRBV11-3 combines with J gene TRBJ2-7; perhaps TRBD2 as D (5 bases). The germline V and J ends were trimmed by 2 bases and 0 bases, with 11 bases remaining between them. Germline V CDR1 and CDR2: SGHNT, YENEEA. The length of the CDR3 is 15 residues. CDR3 protein: CASSLNLGSSYEQYF. Here the CDR3 DNA reads TGTGCCAGCAGCTTAAATTTAGGGAGCTCCTACGAGCAGTACTTC.

The chain combines TRBV1 with TRBJ1-3. TRBV1 is a recognized pseudogene. This CDR3 spans 15 amino acids. The CDR3 is CTSRRALSSGNTIYF. The CDR3 nucleotides read TGCACCAGCAGGCGCGCACTATCCTCTGGAAACACCATATATTTT.

CDR3 nucleotides: TGTGCCAGCAGACGGGGTACCACAGATACGCAGTATTTT. Protein product: CASRRGTTDTQYF. This rearrangement joins TRBV6-5 to TRBJ2-3, with a possible D match to TRBD2 (5 bases). The CDR3 loop spans 13 amino acids. V dropped 6 bases and J dropped 2 bases, with 9 bases sitting between them. Germline V CDR1 and CDR2: MNHEY, SVGAGI.